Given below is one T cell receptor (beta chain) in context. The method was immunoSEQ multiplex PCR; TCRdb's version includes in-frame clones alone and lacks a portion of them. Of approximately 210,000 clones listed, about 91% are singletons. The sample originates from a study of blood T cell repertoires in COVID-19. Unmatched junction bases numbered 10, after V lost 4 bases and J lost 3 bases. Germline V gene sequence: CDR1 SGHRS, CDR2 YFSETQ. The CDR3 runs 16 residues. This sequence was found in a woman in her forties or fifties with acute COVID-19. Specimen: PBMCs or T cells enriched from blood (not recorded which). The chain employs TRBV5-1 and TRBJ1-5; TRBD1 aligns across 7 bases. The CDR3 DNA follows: TGCGCCAGCAGCCAGGACGGGAGGGGGCTCAATCAGCCCCAGCATTTT. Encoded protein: CASSQDGRGLNQPQHF.